The 2 T cell receptor beta chains reported below all come from one sample, sequenced in a study of blood T cell repertoires in COVID-19. The method was immunoSEQ multiplex PCR; TCRdb's version includes in-frame clones alone and lacks a portion of them. The table lists roughly 240,000 clones, around 85% of them singletons. The sequenced material came from PBMCs or T cells enriched from blood (not recorded which). These receptors all come from a woman aged 50 to 60 with acute COVID-19.

The rearrangement uses TRBV19 and TRBJ1-2, with D tentatively TRBD1 (5 bases). The germline V gene encodes CDR1 LNHDA and CDR2 SQIVND (reference sequence). The V and J ends lost 10 bases and 3 bases respectively, with 15 bases between them. The CDR3 is made up of 13 amino acids. CDR3 loop: CATKAQEHYGYTF. CDR3 sequence (DNA): TGTGCCACCAAGGCACAGGAGCACTATGGCTACACCTTC. Full variable domain (outside the CDR3, taken from reference TRBV19 and TRBJ1-2): DGGITQSPKYLFRKEGQNVTLSCEQNLNHDAMYWYRQDPGQGLRLIYYSQIVNDFQKGDIAEGYSVSREKKESFPLTVTSAQKNPTAFYLCATKAQEHYGYTFGSGTRLTVV.

This sequence joins TRBV7-9 and TRBJ1-1, with D perhaps matching TRBD1 (6 bases). The CDR3 extends over 14 amino acids. With 1 base removed from V and 7 bases from J, the gap between germline ends came to 13 bases. Germline V gives CDR1 SEHNR, CDR2 FQNEAQ (reference sequence). As DNA, the CDR3 is TGTGCCAGCAGCTTAGGCAGGGGCGCAGGTGAAGCTTTCTTT. This gives the protein CASSLGRGAGEAFF.